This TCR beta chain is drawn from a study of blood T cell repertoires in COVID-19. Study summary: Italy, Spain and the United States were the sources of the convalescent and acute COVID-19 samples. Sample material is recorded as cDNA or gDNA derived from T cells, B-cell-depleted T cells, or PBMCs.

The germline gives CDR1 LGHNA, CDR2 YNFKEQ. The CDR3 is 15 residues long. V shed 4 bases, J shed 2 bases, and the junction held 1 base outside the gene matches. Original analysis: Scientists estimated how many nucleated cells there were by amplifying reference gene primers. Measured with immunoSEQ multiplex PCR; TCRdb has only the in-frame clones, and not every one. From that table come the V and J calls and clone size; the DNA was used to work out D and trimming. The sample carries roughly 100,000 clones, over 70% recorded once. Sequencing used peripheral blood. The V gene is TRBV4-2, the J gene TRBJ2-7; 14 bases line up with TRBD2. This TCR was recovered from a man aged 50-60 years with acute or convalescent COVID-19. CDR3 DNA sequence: TGTGCCAGCAGCCCGACTAGCGGGAGGGCCTACGAGCAGTACTTC. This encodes CASSPTSGRAYEQYF.